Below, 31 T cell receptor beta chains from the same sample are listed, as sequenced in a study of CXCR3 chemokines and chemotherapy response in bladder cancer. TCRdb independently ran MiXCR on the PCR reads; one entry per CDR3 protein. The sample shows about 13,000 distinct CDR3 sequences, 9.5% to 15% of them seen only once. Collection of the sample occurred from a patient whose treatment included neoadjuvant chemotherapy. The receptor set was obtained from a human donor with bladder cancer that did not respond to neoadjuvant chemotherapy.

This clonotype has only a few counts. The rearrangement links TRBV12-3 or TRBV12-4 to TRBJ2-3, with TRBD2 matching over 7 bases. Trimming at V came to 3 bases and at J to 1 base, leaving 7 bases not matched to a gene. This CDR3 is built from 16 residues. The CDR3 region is CASSFGGGSGTDTQYF. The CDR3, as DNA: TGTGCCAGCAGTTTTGGAGGCGGGAGCGGCACAGATACGCAGTATTTT.

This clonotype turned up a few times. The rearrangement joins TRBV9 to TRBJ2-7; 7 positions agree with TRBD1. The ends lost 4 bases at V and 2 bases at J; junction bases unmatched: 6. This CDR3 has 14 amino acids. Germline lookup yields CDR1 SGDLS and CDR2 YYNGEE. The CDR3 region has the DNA TGTGCCAGCAGCTCCGGGACAGCACCCTACGAGCAGTACTTC. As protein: CASSSGTAPYEQYF.

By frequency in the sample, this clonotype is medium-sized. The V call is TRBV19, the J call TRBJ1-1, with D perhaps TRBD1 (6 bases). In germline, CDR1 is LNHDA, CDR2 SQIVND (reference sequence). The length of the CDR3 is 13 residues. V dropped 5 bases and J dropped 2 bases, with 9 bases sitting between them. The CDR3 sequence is CASSSDRNTEAFF. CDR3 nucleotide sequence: TGTGCCAGTAGTTCGGACAGAAACACTGAAGCTTTCTTT.

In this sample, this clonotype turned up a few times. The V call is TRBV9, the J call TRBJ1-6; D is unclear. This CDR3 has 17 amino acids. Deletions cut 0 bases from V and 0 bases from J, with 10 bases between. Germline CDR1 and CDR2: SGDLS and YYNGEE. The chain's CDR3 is CASSVDGARSYNSPLHF. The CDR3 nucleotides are TGTGCCAGCAGCGTAGATGGCGCTCGCTCCTATAATTCACCCCTCCACTTT.

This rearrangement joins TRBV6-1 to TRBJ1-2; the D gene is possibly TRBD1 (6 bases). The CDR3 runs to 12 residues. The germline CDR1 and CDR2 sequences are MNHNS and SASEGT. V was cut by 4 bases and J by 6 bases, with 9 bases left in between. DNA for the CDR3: TGTGCCAGCAGTGTGGGGGGCAATGGCTACACCTTC. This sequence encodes CASSVGGNGYTF.

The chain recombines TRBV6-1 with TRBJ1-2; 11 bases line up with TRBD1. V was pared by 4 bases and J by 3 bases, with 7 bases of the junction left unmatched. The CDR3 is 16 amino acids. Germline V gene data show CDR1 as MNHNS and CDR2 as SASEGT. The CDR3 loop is CASSGPGTGGYYGYTF. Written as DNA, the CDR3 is TGTGCCAGCAGTGGACCCGGGACAGGGGGATACTATGGCTACACCTTC.

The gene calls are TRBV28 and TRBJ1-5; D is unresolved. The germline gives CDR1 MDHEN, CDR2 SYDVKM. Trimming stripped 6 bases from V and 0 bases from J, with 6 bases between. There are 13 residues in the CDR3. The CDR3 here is CASRGGSNQPQHF. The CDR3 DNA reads TGTGCCAGCAGGGGCGGTAGCAATCAGCCCCAGCATTTT.

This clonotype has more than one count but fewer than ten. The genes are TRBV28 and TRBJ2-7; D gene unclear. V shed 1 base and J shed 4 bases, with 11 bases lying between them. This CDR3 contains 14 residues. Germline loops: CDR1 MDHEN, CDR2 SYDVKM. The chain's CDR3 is CASSLSGQKYEQYF. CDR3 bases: TGTGCCAGCAGTTTATCCGGTCAGAAGTACGAGCAGTACTTC.

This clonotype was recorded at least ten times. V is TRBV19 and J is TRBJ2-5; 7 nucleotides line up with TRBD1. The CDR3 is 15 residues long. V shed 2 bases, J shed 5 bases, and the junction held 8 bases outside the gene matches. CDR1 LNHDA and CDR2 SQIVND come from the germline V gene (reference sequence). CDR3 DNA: TGTGCCAGTAGTATAACCCGGGACAGAGGGGAGACCCAGTACTTC. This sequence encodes CASSITRDRGETQYF.

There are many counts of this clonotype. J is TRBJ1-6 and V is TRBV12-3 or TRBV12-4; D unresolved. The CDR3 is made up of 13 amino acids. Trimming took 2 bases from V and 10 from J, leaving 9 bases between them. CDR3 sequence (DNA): TGTGCCAGCAGTTTACAGGTTGGATCACCCCTCCACTTT. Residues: CASSLQVGSPLHF.

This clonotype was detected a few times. The CDR3: CSASIQETQYF. In nucleotides, the CDR3 is TGCAGTGCTTCGATTCAAGAGACCCAGTACTTC. This chain links TRBV20-1 with TRBJ2-5, with unresolved D. Trimming shortened V by 5 bases and J by 2 bases, and 6 bases separated the two germline ends. From germline, CDR1 is DFQATT and CDR2 SNEGSKA (reference sequence). The CDR3 extends over 11 amino acids.

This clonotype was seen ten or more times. CDR3 amino acids: CASSLIAGNPDTQYF. The CDR3 region has the DNA TGTGCCAGCAGCCTAATAGCGGGGAACCCCGATACGCAGTATTTT. The rearrangement links TRBV7-2 to TRBJ2-3, with 8 nucleotides matching TRBD2. Germline V lookup: CDR1 SGHTA, CDR2 FQGNSA. The CDR3 runs to 15 residues. Germline trimming cut 5 bases from V and 6 bases from J; bases unmatched to any gene: 10.

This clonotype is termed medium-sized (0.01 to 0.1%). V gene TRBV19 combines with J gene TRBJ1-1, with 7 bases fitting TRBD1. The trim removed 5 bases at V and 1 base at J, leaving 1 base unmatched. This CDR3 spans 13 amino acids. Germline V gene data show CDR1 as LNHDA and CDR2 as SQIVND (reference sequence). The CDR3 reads CASSWTGNTEAFF. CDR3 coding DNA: TGTGCCAGTAGTTGGACAGGGAACACTGAAGCTTTCTTT.

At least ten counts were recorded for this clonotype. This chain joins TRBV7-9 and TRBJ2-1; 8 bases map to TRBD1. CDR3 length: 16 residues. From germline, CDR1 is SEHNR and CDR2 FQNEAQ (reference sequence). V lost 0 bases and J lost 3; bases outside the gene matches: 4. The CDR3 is CASSLATGVFYNEQFF. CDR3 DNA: TGTGCCAGCAGCTTAGCGACAGGGGTTTTCTACAATGAGCAGTTCTTC.

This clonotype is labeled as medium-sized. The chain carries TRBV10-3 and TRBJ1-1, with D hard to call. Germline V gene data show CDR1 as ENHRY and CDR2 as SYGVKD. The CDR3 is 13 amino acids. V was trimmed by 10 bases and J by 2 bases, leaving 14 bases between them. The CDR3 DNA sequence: TGTGCCACCTCGAATTCGGATAACACTGAAGCTTTCTTT. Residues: CATSNSDNTEAFF.

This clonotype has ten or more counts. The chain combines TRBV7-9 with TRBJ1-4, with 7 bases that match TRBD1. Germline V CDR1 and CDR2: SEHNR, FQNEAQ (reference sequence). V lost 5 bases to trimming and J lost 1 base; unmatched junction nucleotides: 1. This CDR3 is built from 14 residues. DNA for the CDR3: TGTGCCAGCAGCGCAGGGGGAACTAATGAAAAACTGTTTTTT. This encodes CASSAGGTNEKLFF.

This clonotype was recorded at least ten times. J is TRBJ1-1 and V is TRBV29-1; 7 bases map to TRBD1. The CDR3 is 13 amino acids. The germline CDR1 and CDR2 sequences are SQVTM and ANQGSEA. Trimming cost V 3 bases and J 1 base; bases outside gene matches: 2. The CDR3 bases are TGCAGCGTTGAGCAGGGGGGGAACACTGAAGCTTTCTTT. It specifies CSVEQGGNTEAFF.

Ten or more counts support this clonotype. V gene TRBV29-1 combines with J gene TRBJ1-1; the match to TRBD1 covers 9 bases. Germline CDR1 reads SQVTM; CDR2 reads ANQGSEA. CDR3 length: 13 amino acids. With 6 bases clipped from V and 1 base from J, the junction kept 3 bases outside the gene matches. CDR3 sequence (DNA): TGCAGCGTAACAGGGGGCTGGAACACTGAAGCTTTCTTT. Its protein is CSVTGGWNTEAFF.

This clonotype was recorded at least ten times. Here the CDR3 reads CASSLEEAGAWNGYTF. The CDR3 DNA reads as TGTGCCAGCAGCTTAGAAGAGGCAGGGGCGTGGAATGGCTACACCTTC. The gene calls are TRBV11-2 and TRBJ1-2, with D possibly TRBD1 on 6 matching bases. Trimming removed 0 bases at V and 6 bases at J, with 17 bases between. Germline V gene lookup returns CDR1 SGHAT and CDR2 FQNNGV. This CDR3 is 16 amino acids long.

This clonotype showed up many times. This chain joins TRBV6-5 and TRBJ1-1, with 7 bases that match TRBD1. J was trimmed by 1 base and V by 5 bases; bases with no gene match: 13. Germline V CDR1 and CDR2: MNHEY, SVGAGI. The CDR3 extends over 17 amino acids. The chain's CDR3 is CASSPRQGGYQNTEAFF. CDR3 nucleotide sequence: TGTGCCAGCAGTCCGCGACAGGGTGGTTACCAGAACACTGAAGCTTTCTTT.

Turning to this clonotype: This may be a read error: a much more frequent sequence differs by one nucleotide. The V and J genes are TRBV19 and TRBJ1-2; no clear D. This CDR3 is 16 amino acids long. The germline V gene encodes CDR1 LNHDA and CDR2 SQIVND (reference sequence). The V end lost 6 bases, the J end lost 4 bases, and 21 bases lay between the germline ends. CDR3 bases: TGTGCCAGTAGAAAGGTGGCCAGAGAGACTCCCTATGGCTACACCTTC. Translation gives CASRKVARETPYGYTF. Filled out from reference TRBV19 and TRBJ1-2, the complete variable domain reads DGGITQSPKYLFRKEGQNVTLSCEQNLNHDAMYWYRQDPGQGLRLIYYSQIVNDFQKGDIAEGYSVSREKKESFPLTVTSAQKNPTAFYLCASRKVARETPYGYTFGSGTRLTVV.

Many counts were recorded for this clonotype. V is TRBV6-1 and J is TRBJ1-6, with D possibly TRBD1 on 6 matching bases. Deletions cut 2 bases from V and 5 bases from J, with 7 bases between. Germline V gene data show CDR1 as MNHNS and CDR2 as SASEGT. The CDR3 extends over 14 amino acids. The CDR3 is CASSERGNNSPLHF. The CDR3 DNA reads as TGTGCCAGCAGTGAAAGGGGGAATAATTCACCCCTCCACTTT.

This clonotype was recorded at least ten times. Here the CDR3 reads CASSPGQGAVDTQYF. CDR3 DNA sequence: TGTGCCAGTTCTCCGGGACAGGGAGCCGTAGATACGCAGTATTTT. V and J are TRBV13 and TRBJ2-3; 9 bases line up with TRBD1. After removal of 9 bases from V and 5 bases from J, the junction contained 12 bases not matched to a gene. Germline V CDR1 and CDR2: PRHDT, FYEKMQ (reference sequence). This CDR3 is built from 15 residues.

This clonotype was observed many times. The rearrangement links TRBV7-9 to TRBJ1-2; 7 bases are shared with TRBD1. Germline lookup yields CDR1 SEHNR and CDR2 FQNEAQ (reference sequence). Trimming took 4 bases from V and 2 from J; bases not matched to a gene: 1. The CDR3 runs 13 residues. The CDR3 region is CASSWGQNYGYTF. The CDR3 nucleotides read TGTGCCAGCAGCTGGGGACAGAACTATGGCTACACCTTC.

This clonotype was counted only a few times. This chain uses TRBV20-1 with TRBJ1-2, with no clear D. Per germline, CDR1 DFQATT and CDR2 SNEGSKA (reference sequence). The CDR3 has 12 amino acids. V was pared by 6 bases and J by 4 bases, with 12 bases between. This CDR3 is CSAPGNGYGYTF. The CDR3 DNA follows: TGCAGTGCCCCTGGGAATGGCTATGGCTACACCTTC.

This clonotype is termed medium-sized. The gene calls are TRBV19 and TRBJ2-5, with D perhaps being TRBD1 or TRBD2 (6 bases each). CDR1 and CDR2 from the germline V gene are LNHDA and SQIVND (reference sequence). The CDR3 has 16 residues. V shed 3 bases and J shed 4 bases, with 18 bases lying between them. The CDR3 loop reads CASSIGGGNLGETQYF. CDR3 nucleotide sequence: TGTGCCAGTAGTATCGGAGGGGGAAACCTCGGAGAGACCCAGTACTTC.

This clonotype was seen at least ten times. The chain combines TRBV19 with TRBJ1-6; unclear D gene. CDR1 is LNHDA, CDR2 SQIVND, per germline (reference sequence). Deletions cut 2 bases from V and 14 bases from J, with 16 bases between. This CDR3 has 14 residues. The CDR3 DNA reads TGTGCCAGTAGTATAACTGGGGAAGGGTCCACCCTCCACTTT. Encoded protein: CASSITGEGSTLHF.

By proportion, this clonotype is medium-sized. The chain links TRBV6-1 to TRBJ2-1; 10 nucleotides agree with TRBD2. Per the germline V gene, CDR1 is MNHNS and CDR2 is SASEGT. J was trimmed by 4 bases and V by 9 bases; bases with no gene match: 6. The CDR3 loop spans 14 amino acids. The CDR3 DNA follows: TGTGCCAGTTCGACTAGCGGGCCGTACAATGAGCAGTTCTTC. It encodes CASSTSGPYNEQFF.

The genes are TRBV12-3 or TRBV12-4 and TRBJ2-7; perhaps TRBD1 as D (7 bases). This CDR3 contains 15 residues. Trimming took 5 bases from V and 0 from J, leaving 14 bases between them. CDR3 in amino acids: CASSRGTADSYEQYF. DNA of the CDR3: TGTGCCAGCAGTCGCGGGACAGCCGACTCCTACGAGCAGTACTTC.

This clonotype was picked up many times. CDR3 residues: CASSIPPYEQYF. The CDR3 DNA reads as TGTGCCAGTAGTATACCCCCCTACGAGCAGTACTTC. The chain carries TRBV19 and TRBJ2-7, with D unresolved. Germline-derived CDR1 and CDR2 are LNHDA and SQIVND (reference sequence). The CDR3 runs to 12 residues. Trimming removed 2 bases at V and 2 bases at J, with 4 bases between.

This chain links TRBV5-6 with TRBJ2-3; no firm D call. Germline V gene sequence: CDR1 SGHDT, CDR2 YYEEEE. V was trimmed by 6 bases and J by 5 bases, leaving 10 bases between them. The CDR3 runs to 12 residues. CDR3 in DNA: TGTGCCAGCACCTCAGGTGGAGATACGCAGTATTTT. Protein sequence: CASTSGGDTQYF.